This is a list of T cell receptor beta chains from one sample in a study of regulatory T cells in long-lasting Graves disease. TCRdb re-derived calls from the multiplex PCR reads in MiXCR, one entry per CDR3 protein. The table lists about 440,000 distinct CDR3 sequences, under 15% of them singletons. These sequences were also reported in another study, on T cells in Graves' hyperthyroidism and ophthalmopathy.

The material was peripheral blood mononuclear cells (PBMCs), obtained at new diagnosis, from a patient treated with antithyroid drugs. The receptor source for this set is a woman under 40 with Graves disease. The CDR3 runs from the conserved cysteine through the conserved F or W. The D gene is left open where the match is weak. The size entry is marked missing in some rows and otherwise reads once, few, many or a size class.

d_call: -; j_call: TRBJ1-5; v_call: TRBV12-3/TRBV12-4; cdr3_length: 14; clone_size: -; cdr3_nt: TGTGCCAGCAGTTTAGCCGATAGCAATCAGCCCCAGCATTTT; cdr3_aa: CASSLADSNQPQHF
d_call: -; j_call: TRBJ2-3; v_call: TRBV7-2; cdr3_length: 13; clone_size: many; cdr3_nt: TGTGCCAGCAGCTTAACGCTGGCAGATACGCAGTATTTT; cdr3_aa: CASSLTLADTQYF
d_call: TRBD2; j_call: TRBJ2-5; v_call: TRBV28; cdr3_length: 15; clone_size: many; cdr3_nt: TGTGCCAGCAGTCATCCGGGAGGGCCCATAGAGACCCAGTACTTC; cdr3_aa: CASSHPGGPIETQYF
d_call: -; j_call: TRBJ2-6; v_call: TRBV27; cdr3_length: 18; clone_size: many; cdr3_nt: TGTGCCAGCAGTTCCCAGGGGGGGCCGCTCTCTGGGGCCAACGTCCTGACTTTC; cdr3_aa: CASSSQGGPLSGANVLTF
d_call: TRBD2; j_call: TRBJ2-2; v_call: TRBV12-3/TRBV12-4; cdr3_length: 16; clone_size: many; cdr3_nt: TGTGCCAGCAGTTTACGGGGCGGGAGGGACACCGGGGAGCTGTTTTTT; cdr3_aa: CASSLRGGRDTGELFF
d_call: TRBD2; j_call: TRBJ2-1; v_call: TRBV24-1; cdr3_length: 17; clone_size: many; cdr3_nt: TGTGCCACCAGTGACTCGGCGGGAGGGGCTAGTTACAATGAGCAGTTCTTC; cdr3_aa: CATSDSAGGASYNEQFF
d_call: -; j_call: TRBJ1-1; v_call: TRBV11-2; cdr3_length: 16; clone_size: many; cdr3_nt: TGTGCCAGCAGCGCCTTACCACAGGGTTCGAACACTGAAGCTTTCTTT; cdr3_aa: CASSALPQGSNTEAFF
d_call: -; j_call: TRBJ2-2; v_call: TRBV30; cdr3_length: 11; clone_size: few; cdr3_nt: TGTGCCTGGGAAAACACCGGGGAGCTGTTTTTT; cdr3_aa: CAWENTGELFF
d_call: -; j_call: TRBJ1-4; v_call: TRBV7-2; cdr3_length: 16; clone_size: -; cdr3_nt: TGTGCCAGCAGCTTATACCGGGCTAATGGGGTAGAAAAACTGTTTTTT; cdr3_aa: CASSLYRANGVEKLFF
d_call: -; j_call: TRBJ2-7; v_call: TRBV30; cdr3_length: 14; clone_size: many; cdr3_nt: TGTGCCTGGAGTGCCTCGACAGGAACCTACGAGCAGTACTTC; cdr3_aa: CAWSASTGTYEQYF
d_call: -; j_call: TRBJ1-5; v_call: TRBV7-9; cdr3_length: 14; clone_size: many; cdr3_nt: TGTGCCAGCAGCTTATCCGGGGGAGATCAGCCCCAGCATTTT; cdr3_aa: CASSLSGGDQPQHF
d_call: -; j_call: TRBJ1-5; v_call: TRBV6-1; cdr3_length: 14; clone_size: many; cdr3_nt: TGTGCCAGCAGTGGGGCCTTTAGCAATCAGCCCCAGCATTTT; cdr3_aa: CASSGAFSNQPQHF
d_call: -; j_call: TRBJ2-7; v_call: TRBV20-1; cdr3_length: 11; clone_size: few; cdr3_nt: TGCAGTGCTGGACGTGGGACCGAGCAGTACTTC; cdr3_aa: CSAGRGTEQYF
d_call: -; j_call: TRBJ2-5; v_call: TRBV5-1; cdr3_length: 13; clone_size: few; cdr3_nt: TGCGCCAGCAGCTTCGGCAAGAGAGAGACCCAGTACTTC; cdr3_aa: CASSFGKRETQYF
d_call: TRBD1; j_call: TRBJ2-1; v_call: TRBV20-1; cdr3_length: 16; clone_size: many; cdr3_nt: TGCAGTGCCCCACCCGGGACAGGCAGGTTCTACAATGAGCAGTTCTTC; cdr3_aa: CSAPPGTGRFYNEQFF
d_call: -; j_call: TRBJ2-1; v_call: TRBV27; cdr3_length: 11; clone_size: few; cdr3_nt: TGTGCCTCCACGGCCTTGGGGGAGCAGTTCTTC; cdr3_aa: CASTALGEQFF
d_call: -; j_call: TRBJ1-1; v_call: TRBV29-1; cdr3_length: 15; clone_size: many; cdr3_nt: TGCAGCGTTGATCGGGTCGGATTAATGAACACTGAAGCTTTCTTT; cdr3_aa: CSVDRVGLMNTEAFF
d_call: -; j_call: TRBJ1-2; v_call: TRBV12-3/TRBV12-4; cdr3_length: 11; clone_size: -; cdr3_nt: TGTGCCAGCAGTTCGGTCTATGGCTACACCTTC; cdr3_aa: CASSSVYGYTF
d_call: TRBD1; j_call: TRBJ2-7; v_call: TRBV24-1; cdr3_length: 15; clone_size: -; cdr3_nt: TGTGCCACCAGTAAAGGACAGGGCACCTACTACGAGCAGTACTTC; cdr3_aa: CATSKGQGTYYEQYF
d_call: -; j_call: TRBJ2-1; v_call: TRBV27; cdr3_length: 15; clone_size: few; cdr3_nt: TGTGCCAGCAGTTGGGTCGCAAGCCCCTACAATGAGCAGTTCTTC; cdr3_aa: CASSWVASPYNEQFF
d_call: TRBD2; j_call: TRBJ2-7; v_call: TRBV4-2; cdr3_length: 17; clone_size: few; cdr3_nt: TGTGCCAGCAGCCAAGAGGGGGGACTAACGATTTCCTACGAGCAGTACTTC; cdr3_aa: CASSQEGGLTISYEQYF
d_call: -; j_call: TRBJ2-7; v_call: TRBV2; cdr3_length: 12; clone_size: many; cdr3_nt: TGTGCCAGCAGGCGGGACTCCTACGAGCAGTACTTC; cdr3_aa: CASRRDSYEQYF
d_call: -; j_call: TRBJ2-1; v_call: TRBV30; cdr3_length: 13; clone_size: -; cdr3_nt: TGTGCCTGGGGGGAGCCAGGGACCTACGAGCAGTTCTTC; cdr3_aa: CAWGEPGTYEQFF
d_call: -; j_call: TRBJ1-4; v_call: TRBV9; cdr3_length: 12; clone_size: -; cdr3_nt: TGTGCCAGCAGTGCAGGACCCAGCGAACTGCTTTTT; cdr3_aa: CASSAGPSELLF
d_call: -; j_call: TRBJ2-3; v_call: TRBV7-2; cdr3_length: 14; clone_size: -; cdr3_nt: TGTGCCAGCAGCCTCCTGACAGCATCAGATACGCAGTATTTT; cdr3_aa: CASSLLTASDTQYF
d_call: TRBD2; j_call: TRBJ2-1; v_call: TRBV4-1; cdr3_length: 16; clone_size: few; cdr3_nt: TGCGCCAGCAGCCAAGATCCAGGACTAGGGGCACATGAGCAGTTCTTC; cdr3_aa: CASSQDPGLGAHEQFF
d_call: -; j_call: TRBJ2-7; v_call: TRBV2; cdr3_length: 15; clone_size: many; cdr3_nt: TGTGCCAGCAGTGAGTCAGCAACTATCTCCTACGAGCAGTACTTC; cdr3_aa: CASSESATISYEQYF
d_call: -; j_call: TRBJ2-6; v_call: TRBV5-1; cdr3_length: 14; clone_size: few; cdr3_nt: TGCGCCAGCAGCTTGGGGGGAGGGGCCAACGTCCTGACTTTC; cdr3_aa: CASSLGGGANVLTF
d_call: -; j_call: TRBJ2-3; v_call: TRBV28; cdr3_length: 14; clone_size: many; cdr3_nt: TGTGCCAGCAGTAGGGAGCCCGCCCCAGATACGCAGTATTTT; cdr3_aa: CASSREPAPDTQYF
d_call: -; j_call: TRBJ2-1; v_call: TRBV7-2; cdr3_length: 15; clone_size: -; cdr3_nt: TGTGCCAGCAGCTTAGTCCTAGATTCCTACAATGAGCAGTTCTTC; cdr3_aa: CASSLVLDSYNEQFF
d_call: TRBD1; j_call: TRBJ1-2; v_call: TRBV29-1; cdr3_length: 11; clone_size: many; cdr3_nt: TGCAGCGCGACAGGGCTCTATGGCTACACCTTC; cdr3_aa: CSATGLYGYTF
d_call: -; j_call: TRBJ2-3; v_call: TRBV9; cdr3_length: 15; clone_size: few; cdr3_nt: TGTGCCAGCAGCGTAGCTAGCGCCACCACAGATACGCAGTATTTT; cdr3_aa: CASSVASATTDTQYF
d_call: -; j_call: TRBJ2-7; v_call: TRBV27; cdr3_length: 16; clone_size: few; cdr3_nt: TGTGCCAGCGGTTCAGTCGGGCGGGATCGGGCCTACGAGCAGTACTTC; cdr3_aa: CASGSVGRDRAYEQYF
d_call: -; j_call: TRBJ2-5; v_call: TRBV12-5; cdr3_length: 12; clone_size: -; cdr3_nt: TGTGCTAGTGGTTTGTTTCGGGAGACCCAGTACTTC; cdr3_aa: CASGLFRETQYF
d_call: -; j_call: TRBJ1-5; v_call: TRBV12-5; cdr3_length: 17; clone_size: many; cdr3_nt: TGTGCTAGTGGTTTGGCCGTGCGGGGGCTTGGCAATCAGCCCCAGCATTTT; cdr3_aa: CASGLAVRGLGNQPQHF
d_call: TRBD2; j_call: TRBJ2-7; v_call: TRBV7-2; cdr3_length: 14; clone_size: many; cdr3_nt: TGTGCCAGCAGCACCGTTAGCGGGAGCCACGAGCAGTACTTC; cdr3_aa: CASSTVSGSHEQYF
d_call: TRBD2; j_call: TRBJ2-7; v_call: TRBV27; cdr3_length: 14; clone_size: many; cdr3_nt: TGTGCCAGCAGTGAACTAGCGGGGGTGATAGAGCAGTACTTC; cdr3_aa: CASSELAGVIEQYF
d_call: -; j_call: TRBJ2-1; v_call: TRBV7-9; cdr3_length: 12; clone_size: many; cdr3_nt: TGTGCCAGCAGGGGGGTAGGAACCGAGCAGTTCTTC; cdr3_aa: CASRGVGTEQFF
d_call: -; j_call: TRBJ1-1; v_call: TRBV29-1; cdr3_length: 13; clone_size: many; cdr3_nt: TGCAGCGTTTACAGGGCCATGAACACTGAAGCTTTCTTT; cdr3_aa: CSVYRAMNTEAFF
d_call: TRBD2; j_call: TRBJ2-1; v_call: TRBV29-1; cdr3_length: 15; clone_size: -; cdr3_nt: TGCAGCGTTGAAGAGCTCCTAGCGGGAGGGCCCGGTCAGTTCTTC; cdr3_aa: CSVEELLAGGPGQFF
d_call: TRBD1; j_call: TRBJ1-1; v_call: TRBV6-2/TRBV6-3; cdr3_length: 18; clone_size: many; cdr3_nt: TGTGCCAGCAGTTACCAGACGGGACAGGGGAAAGGGAACACTGAAGCTTTCTTT; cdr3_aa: CASSYQTGQGKGNTEAFF
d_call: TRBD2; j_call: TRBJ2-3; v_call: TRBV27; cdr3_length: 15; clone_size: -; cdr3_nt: TGTGCCAGCAGTCGGACTAGCGGTGAGGCCCATACGCAGTATTTT; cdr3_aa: CASSRTSGEAHTQYF
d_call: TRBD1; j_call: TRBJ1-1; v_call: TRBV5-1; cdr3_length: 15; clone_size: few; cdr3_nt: TGCGCCAGCAGCTTCACGGGACAGGGGAACACTGAAGCTTTCTTT; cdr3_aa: CASSFTGQGNTEAFF
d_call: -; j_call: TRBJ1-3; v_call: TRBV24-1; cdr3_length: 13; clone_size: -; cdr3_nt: TGTGCCACCAGTGACCATTCCGACAGGACCATATATTTT; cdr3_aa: CATSDHSDRTIYF
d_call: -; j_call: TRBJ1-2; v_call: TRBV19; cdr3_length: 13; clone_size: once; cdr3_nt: TGTGCCAGTAGTATGTCAGTTTACCATGGCTACACCTTC; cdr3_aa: CASSMSVYHGYTF
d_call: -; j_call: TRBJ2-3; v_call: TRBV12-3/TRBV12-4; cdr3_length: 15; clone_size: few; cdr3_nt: TGTGCCAGCAGTTTTCAACCGGGACTCACCTCCACGCAGTATTTT; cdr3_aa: CASSFQPGLTSTQYF
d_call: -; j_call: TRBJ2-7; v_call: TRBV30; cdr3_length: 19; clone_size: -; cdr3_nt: TGTGCCTGGAGTTCACCTACCTCCCCCCAGCGATCAACGAGAGGCGAGCAGTACTTC; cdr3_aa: CAWSSPTSPQRSTRGEQYF
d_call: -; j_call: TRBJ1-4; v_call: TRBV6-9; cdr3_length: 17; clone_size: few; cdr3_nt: TGTGCCAGCAGTTCGAAAGAAGAGGACAAAGCTAATGAAAAACTGTTTTTT; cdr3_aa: CASSSKEEDKANEKLFF
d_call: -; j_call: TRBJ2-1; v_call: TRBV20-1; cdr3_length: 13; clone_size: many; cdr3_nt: TGCAGTGCTAGAGATCAACGATACAATGAGCAGTTCTTC; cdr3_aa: CSARDQRYNEQFF